A single sample is the source of the 10 T cell receptor beta chains below, sequenced in a study of T cell clones after liver transplantation (dated by TCRdb to about 2019). Receptor libraries were prepared by the immunoSEQ multiplex PCR assay. The table was pulled from immuneACCESS by TCRdb, which kept in-frame rearrangements only. Such tables lose some clones; where checked, under half of the loss comes from unresolved V genes, and the rest has no known cause. This sample comprises more than 95,000 clones, around 83% of them detected only once. The ten largest clones capture over 0.75% of the sample. This sample's time point label indicates: pre-transplant. Specimen: CD4+ T cells from blood, collected before liver transplant. The receptor source for this set is a human donor who received a liver transplant.

This rearrangement joins TRBV5-1 to TRBJ2-1, with 8 bases matching TRBD2. The CDR3 sequence is 17 residues long. Germline-derived CDR1 and CDR2 are SGHRS and YFSETQ. The ends lost 0 bases at V and 5 bases at J; junction bases unmatched: 10. CDR3 bases: TGCGCCAGCAGCTTGGCCCGATCGGGGGGGCCTCACAATGAGCAGTTCTTC. This codes for CASSLARSGGPHNEQFF.

The chain links TRBV2 to TRBJ1-4, with D unclear. The CDR3 length is 16 residues. V lost 6 bases to trimming and J lost 2 bases, with 16 bases between them. CDR1 SNHLY and CDR2 FYNNEI come from the germline V gene. The CDR3 nucleotides are TGTGCCAGCAGAAGGACGATGTCGGCTACTAATGAAAAACTGTTTTTT. It codes for CASRRTMSATNEKLFF. Complete variable domain (other parts from reference TRBV2 and TRBJ1-4): EPEVTQTPSHQVTQMGQEVILRCVPISNHLYFYWYRQILGQKVEFLVSFYNNEISEKSEIFDDQFSVERPDGSNFTLKIRSTKLEDSAMYFCASRRTMSATNEKLFFGSGTQLSVL.

The rearrangement uses TRBV19 and TRBJ1-5; D is ambiguous. The germline gives CDR1 LNHDA, CDR2 SQIVND (reference sequence). The CDR3 length is 16 residues. The V gene lost 5 bases and the J gene lost 7 bases, with 21 bases spanning the gap. CDR3 in DNA: TGTGCCAGTAGTCCCACCGGGCTGTTATCCGGGCAGCCCCAGCATTTT. It translates to CASSPTGLLSGQPQHF.

The chain links TRBV28 to TRBJ2-7; possible D gene TRBD1, 5 bases. Germline loops: CDR1 MDHEN, CDR2 SYDVKM. The CDR3 contains 18 residues. Trimming cost V 5 bases and J 0 bases, with 23 bases left between them. CDR3 in amino acids: CASSLGLLDSPSSYEQYF. In nucleotides, the CDR3 is TGTGCCAGCAGTCTCGGGTTGTTAGACAGCCCGAGCTCCTACGAGCAGTACTTC.

To note about this clone: One base away lies a much larger clone, so this may be a sequencing read error. The chain recombines TRBV9 with TRBJ1-1, with D unresolved. CDR1 and CDR2 (germline): SGDLS, YYNGEE. The CDR3 runs to 17 residues. CDR3 in amino acids: CAGSAGSGRKVYTEAFF. CDR3 nucleotide sequence: TGTGCCGGCAGCGCGGGTTCTGGACGGAAGGTGTACACTGAAGCTTTCTTT.

The chain has TRBV13 and TRBJ2-4; perhaps TRBD2 as D (6 bases). This CDR3 comprises 16 residues. The V and J ends lost 5 bases and 4 bases respectively, with 18 bases between them. CDR1 is PRHDT, CDR2 FYEKMQ, per germline (reference sequence). The CDR3 loop reads CASSLILGGEKNIQYF. The CDR3 DNA is TGTGCCAGCAGCCTCATACTGGGGGGAGAAAAAAACATTCAGTACTTC.

The V call is TRBV6-6, the J call TRBJ1-5, with 9 bases identical to TRBD1. The CDR3 has 15 residues. CDR1 and CDR2 (germline): MNHNY, SVGAGI (reference sequence). With V trimmed by 6 bases and J by 5 bases, 8 bases remained unmatched. The CDR3 spells CASRDLQGAYQPQHF. The CDR3 DNA reads as TGTGCCAGCAGGGACTTACAGGGGGCCTATCAGCCCCAGCATTTT.

The V gene is TRBV23-1, the J gene TRBJ2-3; 9 nucleotides agree with TRBD1. TRBV23-1 is classed as an ORF, of uncertain function. Trimming removed 4 bases from V and 6 bases from J; junction bases left unmatched: 17. This CDR3 spans 18 amino acids. CDR3 protein: CASSPPRGGTGTSDTQYF. CDR3 DNA sequence: TGCGCCAGCAGTCCCCCTAGAGGAGGGACAGGGACCTCGGATACGCAGTATTTT.

The J gene is TRBJ2-1, the V gene TRBV14; 8 bases fit TRBD1. The V and J ends lost 1 base and 8 bases, in that order; junction bases with no gene match: 13. There are 17 residues in the CDR3. The germline CDR1 and CDR2 sequences are SGHDN and FVKESK. CDR3 sequence reads: CASSQGDRGRRGHEQFF. The CDR3 DNA follows: TGTGCCAGCAGCCAAGGTGACAGGGGACGTAGGGGCCATGAGCAGTTCTTC. The variable domain in full, with the rest retrieved from reference TRBV14 and TRBJ2-1, is EAGVTQFPSHSVIEKGQTVTLRCDPISGHDNLYWYRRVMGKEIKFLLHFVKESKQDESGMPNNRFLAERTGGTYSTLKVQPAELEDSGVYFCASSQGDRGRRGHEQFFGPGTRLTVL.

The chain employs TRBV5-1 and TRBJ2-5; perhaps TRBD2 as D (5 bases). The CDR3 is made up of 14 amino acids. The ends were cut back, 5 bases at V and 5 bases at J, with 16 bases in the middle. Germline V gene data show CDR1 as SGHRS and CDR2 as YFSETQ. Here the CDR3 DNA reads TGCGCCAGCAGTTTCGACGGAGGTAGGGAGACCCAGTACTTC. It encodes CASSFDGGRETQYF.